The clone carrying this TCR beta chain was counted ten times or more. Its specificity is unknown. This CDR3 has 16 amino acids. Trimming took off 8 bases at V and 2 bases at J, with 22 bases between the two ends. TCRdb independently ran MiXCR on the reads; one entry per CDR3 protein. The table has approximately 910,000 distinct CDR3 sequences, about a third seen once; the top ten hold 11% to 15%. This entry is derived from a study of T cell repertoires in cytomegalovirus infection. Turning to the study itself: HLA-C-restricted CMV epitopes, recently identified, and well-studied HLA-B-restricted ones were used by the study.

Regarding the study as a whole: Adding up the frequency of public TCR beta families identified people who carried CMV plus the relevant HLA. What dominated the ex vivo response were HLA-C-restricted CMV-specific TCR beta clonotypes.

The receptor's source is a human donor in good health (CMV status not recorded). Some clones in this sample may be carry-over from other donors' samples. The material sequenced was cultured CD8+ T cells from PBMCs, taken from culture after CMV antigen stimulation. V gene TRBV5-3 combines with J gene TRBJ1-1; D possibly corresponds to TRBD1 (6 bases). TRBV5-3 belongs to the ORF category, with a function that is uncertain. The CDR3 sequence is CARWKDSGIHNTEAFF. The DNA for the CDR3 is TGTGCCAGGTGGAAGGACAGTGGGATTCATAACACTGAAGCTTTCTTT.